The TCR beta chain described here comes from a study of cytomegalovirus exposure and HLA in healthy donors. The overall study: The same platform was used for the 110 or so validation repertoires as for the 650 to 700 first-cohort repertoires, as reported in a later analysis.

CDR1 and CDR2 (germline): MNHEY, SMNVEV (reference sequence). CDR3 size: 13 residues. Trimming took 1 base from V and 6 from J, leaving 9 bases between them. The protocol was immunoSEQ multiplex PCR, while the TCRdb copy is restricted to in-frame clones and leaves out a portion. This table holds around 90,000 clones, 80% to 85% found once. The receptor comes from a woman aged 18 to 35 in good health and CMV-seropositive. Sequencing was done on a sample of PBMCs. The V gene is TRBV27, the J gene TRBJ1-1; D unresolved. The CDR3 region has the DNA TGTGCCAGCAGTTTATTCGGGAGCGCTGAAGCTTTCTTT. It codes for CASSLFGSAEAFF.